This T cell receptor (beta chain) was documented in a study of follicular helper T cells after annual influenza vaccination (dated by TCRdb to the late 2010s). Regarding the complete study: Blood was collected on days 0, 7 and 28 after each seasonal influenza vaccination. Some subjects were followed across successive annual vaccinations spanning the 2013-2014, 2014-2015 and 2015-2016 seasons to study recall of cTfh clones. The 2013-2014 samples were cryopreserved, while the 2015 samples were processed right after collection. Six subjects had multi-year samples: four covered two vaccination seasons and two covered three seasons. One week after vaccination, a second recruited cohort of 11 to 12 subjects (Table S1) displayed a similar ICOS+CD38+ cTfh response.

As regards this clone: It lacks a known antigen. Per-base quality was not reported, and no clone a single base away is much larger than it.

Broader findings and caveats from the paper: Only about 10-22% of analyzed cells yielded productive TCRB sequences, so sampling of rare clonotypes was not possible. When influenza clone enrichment was assessed, the possibility that the much larger non-cTfh compartments were undersampled could not be excluded. Day 7 ICOS+CD38+ clones were most often found later in ICOS-CD38- cTfh, suggesting that subset may serve as a memory reservoir. With successive annual vaccinations, a recurrent oligoclonal ICOS+CD38+ cTfh response was recalled, and this response contained tetramer and AIM influenza-specific clonotypes. ICOS+CD38+ cTfh clonality correlated with the frequency of that population, and its change correlated with the change in circulating plasmablast frequency.

The meaning of the sample's time point label: 2013-2014 season, 7 days after vaccination. Adults were given seasonal inactivated influenza vaccine (Fluvarix), and sorted blood CD4 subsets were followed by TCRB sequencing before and after vaccination. Subjects were considered eligible if community-dwelling and if influenza vaccine had not been received in the prior 6 months. Exclusions included influenza vaccine contraindications, substance abuse, HIV/AIDS, active malignancy, immunomodulatory medication and active illness such as respiratory infection. At each time point, about 40 to 100 mL of blood was collected. Either Ficoll-Paque PLUS or SepMate separation was used to isolate PBMC. As a non-Tfh comparison subset, CXCR5- memory CD4 T cells were sorted. Before DNA extraction, cell subsets were sorted from PBMC on a BD FACS Aria. The protocol used for the library was the immunoSEQ multiplex PCR assay. Adaptive Biotechnologies carried out TCRB amplification, library preparation, sequencing and preliminary bioinformatics at Survey level resolution. In the authors' own workflow: Clonality was calculated in R as 1 minus normalized Shannon entropy, and the Gini index was computed with the R package ineq. Overlap score was the summed counts of shared sequences divided by total counts of all sequences in both compared samples. Shared-clonotype significance used Fisher's exact test assuming a theoretical repertoire of 10^7 TCRB sequences. Sourced from immuneACCESS, this table was stored by TCRdb with only in-frame sequences that have V and J called. A share of the clones is absent; for the studies checked, an unresolved V gene accounts for under half, and the remainder has no known explanation. The D gene and trimming were derived from the DNA, and the V and J assignments and clone size from that table. The sample table holds roughly 9,900 clones, of which roughly 80% were seen once. Jointly, the top ten make up roughly 0.54% of the sample.

Here V drops 3 bases and J drops 8 bases, and the junction holds 9 bases not matched to any gene. Its CDR3 holds 15 amino acids, cysteine through phenylalanine. Only the CDR3 DNA is retained, 45 bases long and in frame from the first base. Per the germline V gene, SGHVS is the CDR1 and FNYEAQ is the CDR2. The clonotype originates from an adult who received the influenza vaccine. The sample in question was CXCR5- memory CD4+ T cells sorted from blood, obtained 7 days after influenza vaccination. The intended sense of this specimen's cell subset or site label: CXCR5- memory CD4 T cells. This chain joins TRBV7-6 to TRBJ1-5; 8 bases in the middle match TRBD1. Here the CDR3 is given as CASSFYPQGVEPQHF. The DNA sequence is TGTGCCAGCAGCTTTTATCCACAGGGGGTTGAGCCCCAGCATTTT.